This T cell receptor beta chain derives from a study of shared clonotypes between healthy human individuals. In regard to this clone: Its antigen is currently unknown.

V lost 6 bases, J lost 5 bases, and 12 bases stayed unmatched. The CDR3 runs 16 residues. Germline V gives CDR1 MNHNY, CDR2 SVGAGI (reference sequence). Broader study findings: Generation probabilities of non-shared clonotypes were lower (relative to those shared by all four donors). A handful of donors had roughly 5.2% of their naive CD4 clonotypes in common. The represented genetic and exposure-history diversity was limited by the small number of donors.

Naive CD8 cells, CD45RO-negative and positively selected for CCR7, excluded terminally differentiated effector memory CD45RA+ cells. Only in-frame clones appear in the TCRdb table, and some are missing; sequencing was by immunoSEQ multiplex PCR. The sample lists about 1,900,000 clones, just under 95% occurring once. J is TRBJ1-5 and V is TRBV6-6; 8 bases are shared with TRBD1. The clonotype originates from a man in his late teens or twenties in good health. Source material: naive CD8+ T cells sorted from blood. The CDR3 reads CASRTVAGTGDQPQHF. In DNA form, the CDR3 reads TGTGCCAGCAGGACAGTGGCTGGGACAGGCGATCAGCCCCAGCATTTT.